The T cell receptor (beta chain) under discussion was sequenced for a study of blood T cell repertoires in COVID-19. Study background: Acute and convalescent COVID-19 specimens originated in the United States, Italy and Spain. PBMCs, B-cell-depleted T cells, or T cells were the source of the cDNA or gDNA that made up the material.

The protocol was immunoSEQ multiplex PCR, while the TCRdb copy is restricted to in-frame clones and leaves out a portion. The profile covers around 67,000 clones, with 87% appearing a single time and under 6.5% taken by the ten largest. After removal of 6 bases from V and 7 bases from J, the junction contained 13 bases not matched to a gene. This CDR3 region has 16 residues. CDR1 and CDR2 (germline): WNHNN, SYGVQD (reference sequence). The specimen was peripheral blood. This clonotype originated in a man aged 45-60 years with active COVID-19. The chain recombines TRBV10-1 with TRBJ2-2; 8 bases map to TRBD2. The CDR3 DNA is TGCGCCAGCAGCCCCAACCCGGGACTAGGGGTCGGGGAGCTGTTTTTT. This encodes CASSPNPGLGVGELFF.